The 9 T cell receptor beta chains presented below share a single source sample, sequenced in a study of T cell responses to AZD1222 COVID-19 vaccine. Here immunoSEQ multiplex PCR was the method, and the copy in TCRdb shows in-frame clones only, minus some. This table holds approximately 180,000 clones, 85% to 90% found once. The sample consisted of peripheral blood, taken on day 0 of AZD1222 vaccination. The receptors originated from an adult in good health.

This clone has a handful of counts. This chain joins TRBV30 and TRBJ1-1; D gene uncertain. CDR1 and CDR2 from the germline V gene are GTSNPN and SVGIG (reference sequence). V was pared by 2 bases and J by 5 bases, with 12 bases between. The CDR3 consists of 13 residues. CDR3 DNA: TGTGCCTGGAGTCTCGGGGTACGGACTGAAGCTTTCTTT. As protein: CAWSLGVRTEAFF.

This chain joins TRBV7-9 and TRBJ2-7; D is ambiguous. Germline V gives CDR1 SEHNR, CDR2 FQNEAQ (reference sequence). V lost 4 bases and J 2 bases, leaving 12 bases between the germline ends. There are 14 residues in the CDR3. In DNA form, the CDR3 reads TGTGCCAGCAGCTCTCCAGCGTATCCCTACGAGCAGTACTTC. Residues: CASSSPAYPYEQYF.

The gene calls are TRBV19 and TRBJ1-2, with D unclear. Germline CDR1 reads LNHDA; CDR2 reads SQIVND (reference sequence). Trimming removed 2 bases at V and 0 bases at J, with 10 bases between. This CDR3 has 15 amino acids. This CDR3 is CASSIPGRTNYGYTF. CDR3 coding DNA: TGTGCCAGTAGTATACCGGGAAGGACTAACTATGGCTACACCTTC.

The chain combines TRBV28 with TRBJ1-1; 7 bases line up with TRBD1. The CDR3 sequence is 14 residues long. V dropped 6 bases and J dropped 3; count of bases not matched to a gene: 7. Germline values: CDR1 MDHEN, CDR2 SYDVKM. CDR3 amino acids: CASRNRGAYTEAFF. In nucleotides, the CDR3 is TGTGCCAGCAGGAACAGGGGCGCCTACACTGAAGCTTTCTTT.

The V and J genes are TRBV6-5 and TRBJ2-2, with TRBD1 matching over 8 bases. Germline V gene data show CDR1 as MNHEY and CDR2 as SVGAGI. The CDR3 loop spans 16 amino acids. V was pared by 1 base and J by 6 bases, with 7 bases of the junction left unmatched. The CDR3 coding sequence is TGTGCCAGCAGTTACTGGGCCAGGGGGCGGGCCGGGGAGCTGTTTTTT. Its protein is CASSYWARGRAGELFF.

The chain combines TRBV5-1 with TRBJ2-1, with D uncertain. Germline values: CDR1 SGHRS, CDR2 YFSETQ. The CDR3 contains 14 residues. V dropped 7 bases and J dropped 6 bases, with 17 bases sitting between them. For the CDR3, the DNA is TGCGCCAGCCACCCCCAGCGATCGGGCAATGAGCAGTTCTTC. It specifies CASHPQRSGNEQFF.

The chain links TRBV28 to TRBJ1-3, with 7 positions matching TRBD1. The length of the CDR3 is 14 residues. CDR1 and CDR2 from the germline V gene are MDHEN and SYDVKM. After removal of 8 bases from V and 4 bases from J, the junction contained 8 bases not matched to a gene. CDR3: CASLTQGVGNTIYF. CDR3 sequence (DNA): TGTGCCAGCCTCACCCAGGGGGTCGGAAACACCATATATTTT.

The V and J genes are TRBV28 and TRBJ1-3; TRBD1 aligns across 11 bases. The V and J ends lost 6 bases and 3 bases, in that order; junction bases with no gene match: 4. The CDR3 is made up of 15 amino acids. The germline CDR1 and CDR2 sequences are MDHEN and SYDVKM. CDR3 loop: CASRQGTGGGNTIYF. DNA of the CDR3: TGTGCCAGCAGACAAGGGACAGGGGGTGGAAACACCATATATTTT.

In DNA, the CDR3 is TGTGCCTGGTATACTAGAACTAGCGCTCACACAGATACGCAGTATTTT. This sequence encodes CAWYTRTSAHTDTQYF. V usage is TRBV30 and J usage is TRBJ2-3; 7 bases are shared with TRBD2. V was pared by 5 bases and J by 2 bases, with 13 bases of the junction left unmatched. CDR1 is GTSNPN, CDR2 SVGIG, per germline (reference sequence). The CDR3 is 16 amino acids. Full variable domain (remainder filled in from reference TRBV30 and TRBJ2-3): SQTIHQWPATLVQPVGSPLSLECTVEGTSNPNLYWYRQAAGRGLQLLFYSVGIGQISSEVPQNLSASRPQDRQFILSSKKLLLSDSGFYLCAWYTRTSAHTDTQYFGPGTRLTVL.